This note documents a single T cell receptor (beta chain) sequence. Its specificity is unknown. These data belong to a study of CD8 T cells in Susac syndrome. This CDR3 comprises 15 residues. Looked up from germline, CDR1 is SGHRS and CDR2 is YFSETQ. Trimming took 0 bases from V and 5 from J, leaving 14 bases between them. Negative isolation yielded CD8+ and CD4+ T cells; FACS enriched TEMRA cells. The RNA, about 0.45 to 1 ug, was put through reverse transcription using random hexamers. immunoSEQ multiplex PCR amplified TCR beta CDR3 across 54 Vbeta, 13 Jbeta. TCRdb recomputed calls from the immunoSEQ multiplex PCR reads with MiXCR, one row per CDR3 protein. The table lists about 60,000 distinct CDR3 sequences, over 85% of them singletons. Findings of the study overall: The number of individuals included in the study's TCR sequencing and HLA analysis was acknowledged as relatively small.

The sequenced sample consisted of CD8+ T cells from PBMCs. The sequence came from a human donor in good health. The chain links TRBV5-1 to TRBJ2-5; maybe TRBD2 (7 bases). CDR3 nucleotide sequence: TGCGCCAGCAGCTTGGAGGGGGGGCCTTGGGAGACCCAGTACTTC. It encodes CASSLEGGPWETQYF.